This T cell receptor beta chain was captured in a study of blood T cell repertoires in COVID-19. Per germline, CDR1 SEHNR and CDR2 FQNEAQ (reference sequence). Trimming removed 2 bases from V and 7 bases from J; junction bases left unmatched: 13. The CDR3 runs to 16 residues. Clones were read by immunoSEQ multiplex PCR, and TCRdb kept only the in-frame ones, dropping some. The repertoire has 270,000 or so clones, just over 90% of them found once; the top ten carry 2.3%. The chain has TRBV7-9 and TRBJ1-2; 7 bases align to TRBD1. Sequenced input: PBMCs or T cells enriched from blood (not recorded which). The receptor was isolated from a woman between 35 and 50 years old with acute COVID-19. Here the CDR3 reads CASSLRQGSFFSGYTF. DNA for the CDR3: TGTGCCAGCAGCTTACGACAGGGTAGCTTTTTCTCTGGCTACACCTTC. Filled out from reference TRBV7-9 and TRBJ1-2, the complete variable domain reads DTGVSQNPRHKITKRGQNVTFRCDPISEHNRLYWYRQTLGQGPEFLTYFQNEAQLEKSRLLSDRFSAERPKGSFSTLEIQRTEQGDSAMYLCASSLRQGSFFSGYTFGSGTRLTVV.